The entry below gives a single T cell receptor beta chain sequence along with its context. These data belong to a study of beta chain features in type 1 diabetes. As every portion of the isolated RNA was reverse transcribed, the sequencing read expressed TCRB transcripts. Here immunoSEQ multiplex PCR was the method, and the copy in TCRdb shows in-frame clones only, minus some. The repertoire holds roughly 330,000 clones, with approximately 10% as singletons. The germline V gene has CDR1 ENHRY and CDR2 SYGVKD. This CDR3 has 15 amino acids. J gave up 8 bases and V 2 bases, and 11 bases lay outside the gene matches.

Material for sequencing was naive CD4+ T cells from blood. This clonotype was sampled from a woman in her 30s in good health. The gene calls are TRBV10-3 and TRBJ2-5; 7 bases match TRBD2. CDR3 sequence reads: CAISEGTGGPKTQYF. The CDR3 DNA is TGTGCCATCAGTGAGGGAACGGGAGGCCCAAAAACCCAGTACTTC.